Listed below are T cell receptor beta chains from one sample, sequenced in a study of blood T cell repertoires in COVID-19. This table comes from immunoSEQ multiplex PCR, and its TCRdb copy is limited to in-frame clones, with some not included. The sample includes about 170,000 clones, around 81% of them seen just once. The sample consisted of peripheral blood. The origin of the receptors is a man between 65 and 85 years old with active or convalescent COVID-19. CDR3s include the opening cysteine and the closing phenylalanine or tryptophan. The D gene is left open where the match is weak. Clone size is stated in some rows and not others, as once, few, many or a class when expanded.

abundance	len	v_gene	d_gene	j_gene	CDR3nt	CDR3aa
.	17	TRBV7-9	TRBD2	TRBJ2-1	TGTGCCAGCAGCTTAGCTGCATTGGCGGGAGGGAGAGATGAGCAGTTCTTC	CASSLAALAGGRDEQFF
few	14	TRBV7-2	.	TRBJ2-2	TGTGCCAGCAGCCTAGTCGGCGGCACCGGGGAGCTGTTTTTT	CASSLVGGTGELFF
.	16	TRBV4-3	.	TRBJ1-2	TGCGCCAGCAGCCAAGATGGCGCCCTACTGGGCCTCGGCTACACCTTC	CASSQDGALLGLGYTF
.	15	TRBV28	TRBD2	TRBJ2-1	TGTGCCAGCAGTTTAGGGGCTAGCGGGAGTTATGAGCAGTTCTTC	CASSLGASGSYEQFF
.	14	TRBV29-1	TRBD1	TRBJ2-3	TGCAGCGTTGAAGGAGGACAGGGCGCAGATACGCAGTATTTT	CSVEGGQGADTQYF
.	13	TRBV29-1	.	TRBJ1-4	TGCAGCGTTGGCAGGACACCTAATGAAAAACTGTTTTTT	CSVGRTPNEKLFF
once	15	TRBV7-9	TRBD2	TRBJ2-5	TGTGCCAGCAGCTTAGGAGGTGGACTAGCGGAGACCCAGTACTTC	CASSLGGGLAETQYF
once	17	TRBV27	TRBD2	TRBJ2-2	TGTGCCAGCAGTCCATACCCGGGACTAGCGGGGACCGGGGAGCTGTTTTTT	CASSPYPGLAGTGELFF
.	17	TRBV5-1	.	TRBJ1-1	TGCGCCAGCAGCTATAGACCCCAGGGGAGCGGGGACACTGAAGCTTTCTTT	CASSYRPQGSGDTEAFF
large	14	TRBV5-5	TRBD1	TRBJ1-1	TGTGCCAGCAGCTCCACGGACAGGCACCCTGAAGCTTTCTTT	CASSSTDRHPEAFF
.	14	TRBV27	TRBD1	TRBJ1-2	TGTGCCAGCCGACCCCCAGGGGGCATCTATGGCTACACCTTC	CASRPPGGIYGYTF
.	16	TRBV9	TRBD2	TRBJ2-5	TGTGCCAGCAGCTCCTCAAGGGGAGGGACCCAAGAGACCCAGTACTTC	CASSSSRGGTQETQYF
once	14	TRBV9	.	TRBJ1-2	TGTGCCAGCAGCGCTCTCTCCTCTAACTATGGCTACACCTTC	CASSALSSNYGYTF
.	16	TRBV30	TRBD2	TRBJ2-7	TGTGCCTGGAGTGTAGGTGCTAGCGGGGGATTTCGGGAGCAGTACTTC	CAWSVGASGGFREQYF
.	15	TRBV5-4	TRBD2	TRBJ2-1	TGTGCCAGCAGCTTTCCCGGGACTAGCAGGAATGAGCAGTTCTTC	CASSFPGTSRNEQFF
.	15	TRBV10-1	TRBD1	TRBJ1-1	TGCGCCAGCAGACACAACAGGGGGGAGAACACTGAAGCTTTCTTT	CASRHNRGENTEAFF
.	14	TRBV5-1	TRBD1	TRBJ2-5	TGCGCCAGCAGCTACGGACAGGGATTCGAGACCCAGTACTTC	CASSYGQGFETQYF
.	14	TRBV2	.	TRBJ2-2	TGTGCCAGCATCAGTCAGGGGCCCACCGGGGAGCTGTTTTTT	CASISQGPTGELFF
.	16	TRBV7-2	.	TRBJ2-1	TGTGCCAGCAGCTTAGGACTAGTATGGTCGGGCGATGAGCAGTTCTTC	CASSLGLVWSGDEQFF
.	14	TRBV11-3	.	TRBJ2-7	TGTGCCAGCAGTTACGCGGGGACCTCCTACGAGCAGTACTTC	CASSYAGTSYEQYF
.	14	TRBV28	.	TRBJ1-5	TGTGCCAGCAGTTTAGTTCGAGGGAATGGGCCCCAGCATTTT	CASSLVRGNGPQHF
.	12	TRBV6-5	.	TRBJ1-4	TGTGCCAGCAGGGGGGCGGATGAAAAACTGTTTTTT	CASRGADEKLFF
.	14	TRBV3-1/TRBV3-2	TRBD1	TRBJ1-5	TGTGCCAGCAGTTTAACAGGGGTCAATCAGCCCCAGCATTTT	CASSLTGVNQPQHF
.	14	TRBV5-1	.	TRBJ1-2	TGCGCCAGCAGCTTGTCAGGGATTGACGCTGGCTACACCTTC	CASSLSGIDAGYTF
.	16	TRBV28	.	TRBJ1-1	TGTGCCAGCAGTTTCCTTCGACAGGCCGGGGACACTGAAGCTTTCTTT	CASSFLRQAGDTEAFF
.	16	TRBV7-3	.	TRBJ1-2	TGTGCCAGCAGCTTAAATGGCGACGGAGCTAACTATGGCTACACCTTC	CASSLNGDGANYGYTF
.	13	TRBV19	.	TRBJ2-1	TGTGCCAGTAGTGTCAGCGCGGACAATGAGCAGTTCTTC	CASSVSADNEQFF
.	13	TRBV7-9	.	TRBJ1-2	TGTGCCAGCAGCCCGACGAAGGGGTATGGCTACACCTTC	CASSPTKGYGYTF
.	14	TRBV7-8	.	TRBJ1-1	TGTGCCAGCACCTGGGGGGTTTCGAACACTGAAGCTTTCTTT	CASTWGVSNTEAFF
few	15	TRBV18	TRBD1	TRBJ1-2	TGTGCCAGCTCACCACCGGGACAGGGTGGCTATGGCTACACCTTC	CASSPPGQGGYGYTF
.	12	TRBV28	.	TRBJ1-1	TGTGCCAGCAGTTCCGGAATCACGAGGGCTTTCTTT	CASSSGITRAFF
.	13	TRBV18	.	TRBJ1-4	TGTGCCAGCTCACCAAGCGTTGTGGGAAAACTGTTTTTT	CASSPSVVGKLFF
.	16	TRBV28	.	TRBJ1-2	TGTGCCAGCAACCGAAGGGGACTCCCCCTTGGAGGGGGCTACACCTTC	CASNRRGLPLGGGYTF
.	11	TRBV14	.	TRBJ1-5	TGTGCCAGCAGCGGGCGTCAGCCCCAGCATTTT	CASSGRQPQHF
.	17	TRBV7-2	TRBD1	TRBJ1-2	TGTGCCAGCAGCTTAGGTGGGACAGGAGGAGCTAACTATGGCTACACCTTC	CASSLGGTGGANYGYTF
.	13	TRBV24-1	.	TRBJ2-1	TGTGCCACCAGTGATGGGCCCCTGCTCGTGCAGTTCTTC	CATSDGPLLVQFF
.	15	TRBV18	TRBD1	TRBJ1-2	TGTGCCAGCTCACCACGGGACAGCACTAACTATGGCTACACCTTC	CASSPRDSTNYGYTF
once	17	TRBV5-4	.	TRBJ2-6	TGTGCCAGCAGCTCGCCCGGCGGTTACTCTGGGGCCAACGTCCTGACTTTC	CASSSPGGYSGANVLTF
few	13	TRBV6-2/TRBV6-3	.	TRBJ2-7	TGTGCCAGCAGTTACGGCTGGTCCTACGAGCAGTACTTC	CASSYGWSYEQYF
once	15	TRBV29-1	.	TRBJ2-1	TGCAGCGGCCACGGACCGACTCGGGGCTACAATGAGCAGTTCTTC	CSGHGPTRGYNEQFF
.	18	TRBV7-9	TRBD2	TRBJ2-5	TGTGCCAGCAGCTCCGGCGTACGGACTAGCGGGGGGGGAGAGACCCAGTACTTC	CASSSGVRTSGGGETQYF
.	13	TRBV6-5	.	TRBJ2-5	TGTGCCAGCAGTTACCAGGGATGGGAGACCCAGTACTTC	CASSYQGWETQYF